This TCR beta chain was documented in a study of regulatory dendritic cells for organ transplantation. Study at large: Regulatory dendritic cells were monocyte-derived, receiving vitamin D3 on days 0 and 4 and IL-10 on day 4.

CDR1 GTSNPN and CDR2 SVGIG come from the germline V gene (reference sequence). The CDR3 covers 15 residues. Sorted T cells were CFSE-labeled and cultured more than 4 days with allogeneic regulatory or mature dendritic cells at 1:10. Generated by immunoSEQ multiplex PCR, the TCRdb table keeps only in-frame clones and is missing some. The sample yields under 9,000 clones, less than 75% seen once. On this clone itself: Its antigen is currently unknown. A junction boundary mismatches the germline segment, possibly from a read error.

The gene calls are TRBV30 and TRBJ1-4; 9 positions agree with TRBD1. This sequence was found in a human donor in good health. Sequenced sample: memory CD4+ T cells from blood cultured with dendritic cells. As to subset: CD45RO+ memory T cells. The CDR3 spells CAWSVGDREDGKTVF. Here the CDR3 DNA reads TGTGCCTGGAGTGTAGGGGACAGGGAGGACGGAAAAACTGTTTTT. The whole variable domain, filled in from reference TRBV30 and TRBJ1-4, reads SQTIHQWPATLVQPVGSPLSLECTVEGTSNPNLYWYRQAAGRGLQLLFYSVGIGQISSEVPQNLSASRPQDRQFILSSKKLLLSDSGFYLCAWSVGDREDGKTVFGSGTQLSVL.